This T cell receptor beta chain was retrieved from a study of blood T cell repertoires in COVID-19 (dated by TCRdb to about 2020). In terms of the full investigation: Samples covering the acute and convalescent phases of COVID-19 were provided by collaborators in the United States, Italy and Spain. The prospective study material was composed of cDNA or gDNA derived from T cells, B-cell-depleted T cells, or PBMCs. Deeply sampled blood TCRbeta repertoires from subjects exposed to, actively infected with, or recovered from COVID-19 were included in the dataset. The repertoires were released in a freely available public database intended as a resource for research on the immune response to SARS-CoV-2. The samples were drawn from two sources: the first 160 participants of the ongoing ImmuneRACE study, and 1,200 or so subjects contributed by 6 global collaborators. Nearly every sample came with metadata listing a de-identified subject ID, COVID-19 status, age in years and sex. Where available, HLA class I and class II types were obtained from metadata supplied by the sample provider rather than from assay-based typing. Here is what the overall study found, with its caveats: The quantity of clinical and demographic metadata differed by source and by participant and was supplied without curation.

Reading from cysteine to phenylalanine, the CDR3 counts 16 amino acids. The kept DNA is CDR3 alone, 48 bases in frame from the first base. Deletion took 6 bases off V and 1 base off J, with a span of 17 bases between the germline ends. The germline V gene yields SGHTA for CDR1 and FQGTGA for CDR2. Whole blood was collected in K2EDTA tubes by collaborating institutions according to the institutions' own protocols. For TCRbeta analysis, collaborators shipped samples as frozen whole blood, isolated PBMCs, or DNA extracted from either of those sample types. To note about this clone: There is no known antigen for this receptor. The input lacks base qualities; no much larger clone sits a single base away.

TCRbeta CDR3 regions were amplified from genomic DNA by means of the immunoSEQ Assay, a bias-controlled multiplex PCR. Per the original workflow: The number of nucleated cells in each sample was estimated from the amplification of reference gene primers within the assay. Sequence reads were collapsed and filtered to measure the absolute abundance of every unique TCRbeta CDR3 rearrangement. For each sample, productive Simpson clonality was calculated as the square root of Simpson's diversity index over productive rearrangements. TCRdb provides this immuneACCESS table in a form limited to in-frame rearrangements. Some clones are lacking; in checked studies, under half of them reflect an unresolved V gene, and why the rest are absent is not known. D and trimming come from the DNA, and the V and J calls and clone size come from that table. The sample includes 70,000 or so clones, with around 89% observed a single time. The top ten clonotypes cover approximately 0.59% of the sample.

The sample comprised peripheral blood. This sequence was found in a man in his sixties with acute or convalescent COVID-19. The chain is encoded by TRBV7-3 joined to TRBJ2-3; possibly the D gene is TRBD2, per 7 matching bases. The encoded CDR3 is CASSRIRGAGTDTQYF. The DNA sequence follows: TGTGCCAGCAGTCGAATTCGGGGGGCTGGCACAGATACGCAGTATTTT. With all but the CDR3 taken from the reference TRBV7-3 and TRBJ2-3 genes, the full variable domain is: GAGVSQTPSNKVTEKGKYVELRCDPISGHTALYWYRQSLGQGPEFLIYFQGTGAADDSGLPNDRFFAVRPEGSVSTLKIQRTERGDSAVYLCASSRIRGAGTDTQYFGPGTRLTVL.